This T cell receptor beta chain was identified during a study of blood T cell repertoires in COVID-19 (dated by TCRdb to 2018 to 2021). A note on the overall study: The collaborator samples originated in the United States, Italy and Spain and spanned the acute and convalescent phases of COVID-19. The prospective study material was composed of cDNA or gDNA derived from T cells, B-cell-depleted T cells, or PBMCs. Deeply sampled blood TCRbeta repertoires from subjects exposed to, actively infected with, or recovered from COVID-19 were included in the dataset. The repertoires were released in a freely available public database intended as a resource for research on the immune response to SARS-CoV-2. The samples were drawn from the first 160 participants of the ongoing ImmuneRACE study and from 1,254 subjects provided by 6 global collaborators. Sample metadata almost always included a de-identified subject ID, COVID-19 status, age in years and sex. Where HLA class I and class II types were available, the types were taken from metadata supplied by the sample provider, not from assay-based typing. Overall study results and their limits: How much clinical and demographic metadata was included differed by source and by participant, and the metadata was provided uncurated.

A word on this clone: It has no known antigen specificity. Base qualities are not recorded, but no much larger clone differs from it by a single base.

Participants in the prospective study were enrolled through a virtual design, were aged roughly 18 to 90 years, and lived in under 25 United States geographic areas. To assign participants to cohorts, the prospective study relied on clinical history that participants themselves reported in a screening survey and a study questionnaire. Each participant in the prospective study had whole blood, serum and a nasopharyngeal or oropharyngeal swab collected by mobile phlebotomists. Prospective study participants could optionally give additional blood draws and questionnaires over an approximately 2-month period. Prospective study blood samples were shipped either frozen or at room temperature before DNA extraction. CDR1 and CDR2, looked up from the germline V gene (reference sequence), are WNHNN and SYGVQD. Relative to germline, V is missing 3 bases and J is missing 7 bases, with 5 bases of the junction outside any gene match. The CDR3 runs 13 amino acids, cysteine and phenylalanine included. The retained sequence is limited to the CDR3, 39 bases, with the frame set at the first base.

TCRbeta CDR3 regions were amplified from genomic DNA using the immunoSEQ Assay, a bias-controlled multiplex PCR. The paper's processing steps were these. The number of nucleated cells in each sample was estimated from the amplification of reference gene primers within the assay. To quantify the absolute abundance of each unique TCRbeta CDR3 rearrangement, sequence reads were collapsed and filtered. For each sample, productive Simpson clonality was calculated as the square root of Simpson's diversity index over productive rearrangements. This immuneACCESS table, as held by TCRdb, lists in-frame sequences with V and J called but not all clones. Of the missing ones, under half trace to an unresolved V gene in checked studies; the others have no known cause. For V, J and clone size, that table is used; D and trimming come from the DNA. The sample table records around 200,000 clones; about nine tenths of these occur just once. The ten largest clones take up around 3.5% of the sample.

The chain is assembled from TRBV10-1 and TRBJ2-5; TRBD1 fits 7 bases in the junction. The receptor's source is a woman between 35 and 50 years old with acute COVID-19. Sequenced input: PBMCs or T cells enriched from blood (not recorded which). The nucleotide sequence reads TGCGCCAGCAGTGATGATAACAGGGGGACCCAGTACTTC. Translation gives CASSDDNRGTQYF.